A single sample is the source of the 19 T cell receptor beta chains below, sequenced in a study of OX40 agonist ivuxolimab in advanced cancers. Method: immunoSEQ multiplex PCR; TCRdb's copy keeps in-frame clones and lacks some. The sample consists of 40,000 to 50,000 clones, approximately 83% of them appearing once. The source material was CD4+ or CD8+ T cells sorted from blood, sampled in a trial of the OX40 agonist ivuxolimab. These receptor sequences come from an adult with an advanced solid tumor such as melanoma, head and neck, liver or kidney cancer.

The chain uses TRBV7-2 and TRBJ2-1; 8 bases match TRBD2. The CDR3 is 14 amino acids. Looked up from germline, CDR1 is SGHTA and CDR2 is FQGNSA. Germline trimming cut 3 bases from V and 6 bases from J; bases unmatched to any gene: 4. The CDR3 bases are TGTGCCAGCAGCTTCGAGAGCGGGGGCAATGAGCAGTTCTTC. It yields the protein CASSFESGGNEQFF.

This clone has a handful of counts. V usage is TRBV19 and J usage is TRBJ1-5; 7 bases line up with TRBD1. From germline, CDR1 is LNHDA and CDR2 SQIVND (reference sequence). V trimming: 5 bases; J trimming: 5 bases; junction bases outside the gene matches: 12. CDR3 length equals 16 residues. DNA of the CDR3: TGTGCCAGTAGTCCCTACTCCGGGACAGCCGATCAGCCCCAGCATTTT. It specifies CASSPYSGTADQPQHF.

Turning to this clone: The sample has other DNA sequences that encode this CDR3 too. V and J are TRBV6-4 and TRBJ1-1; D ambiguous. The CDR3 is 14 amino acids. Trimming stripped 0 bases from V and 1 base from J, with 6 bases between. In germline, CDR1 is MRHNA, CDR2 SNTAGT. CDR3 sequence: CASSDSNRNTEAFF. The CDR3 coding sequence is TGTGCCAGCAGTGACTCCAATAGGAACACTGAAGCTTTCTTT.

V usage is TRBV10-2 and J usage is TRBJ2-7, with a possible D match to TRBD2 (6 bases). Germline values: CDR1 WSHSY, CDR2 SAAADI. V lost 3 bases to trimming and J lost 4 bases, with 19 bases between them. The CDR3 is 16 amino acids. The CDR3 bases are TGCGCCAGCAGTGAACTCCCGGGACTCATAGAATACGAGCAGTACTTC. It translates to CASSELPGLIEYEQYF.

V usage is TRBV7-2 and J usage is TRBJ2-5; D may be TRBD1 (5 bases). The germline V gene has CDR1 SGHTA and CDR2 FQGNSA. V lost 3 bases, J lost 3 bases, and 14 bases lay in between. The CDR3 extends over 15 amino acids. The CDR3 reads CASSLSRTSEETQYF. CDR3 DNA: TGTGCCAGCAGCTTGTCCAGGACAAGCGAAGAGACCCAGTACTTC.

The chain joins TRBV19 to TRBJ1-5; D possibly corresponds to TRBD1 (6 bases). The CDR3 consists of 18 residues. The germline V and J ends were trimmed by 6 bases and 1 base, with 22 bases remaining between them. Germline V gives CDR1 LNHDA, CDR2 SQIVND (reference sequence). The CDR3 DNA reads TGTGCCAGTAGCCCCGACCCACCGGGGGCGGGGAGCAATCAGCCCCAGCATTTT. It specifies CASSPDPPGAGSNQPQHF.

The V and J genes are TRBV6-5 and TRBJ2-3; possibly TRBD1 for D (6 bases). The V end was cut by 11 bases, the J end by 0 bases, with 12 bases between. Germline V gene data show CDR1 as MNHEY and CDR2 as SVGAGI. The CDR3 consists of 13 residues. In nucleotides, the CDR3 is TGTGCCGCTACGGACAGCAGCACAGATACGCAGTATTTT. Amino acids: CAATDSSTDTQYF.

The chain is built from TRBV7-2 and TRBJ2-1; 9 nucleotides line up with TRBD2. Germline CDR1 and CDR2: SGHTA and FQGNSA. The CDR3 totals 14 residues. V lost 2 bases and J lost 8; bases outside the gene matches: 4. The CDR3 loop is CASSLRRGGHEQFF. The CDR3 DNA reads TGTGCCAGCAGCTTACGGCGGGGGGGCCATGAGCAGTTCTTC.

CDR3 DNA: TGTGCAGGACGGGGGACTTACAATCAGCCCCAGCATTTT. It is translated as CAGRGTYNQPQHF. The V call is TRBV2, the J call TRBJ1-5, with D possibly matching TRBD1 (5 bases). From germline, CDR1 is SNHLY and CDR2 FYNNEI. The CDR3 has 13 amino acids.

The genes are TRBV7-2 and TRBJ1-2; 7 positions match TRBD1. CDR1 and CDR2 (germline): SGHTA, FQGNSA. V lost 1 base, J lost 10 bases, and 9 bases stayed unmatched. This CDR3 spans 14 amino acids. The CDR3 loop is CASSLERSDRHYTF. For the CDR3, the DNA is TGTGCCAGCAGCTTAGAGCGTTCGGACAGGCACTACACCTTC.

This chain's CDR3 is CATSNGLNTEAFF. In DNA, the CDR3 is TGTGCCACCAGCAATGGGTTGAACACTGAAGCTTTCTTT. The chain couples TRBV15 to TRBJ1-1; no definite D call. There are 13 residues in the CDR3. V shed 4 bases and J shed 0 bases, with 6 bases lying between them. Germline lookup yields CDR1 LNHNV and CDR2 YYDKDF (reference sequence). Using reference TRBV15 and TRBJ1-1 for the parts outside the CDR3, the full variable domain is DAMVIQNPRYQVTQFGKPVTLSCSQTLNHNVMYWYQQKSSQAPKLLFHYYDKDFNNEADTPDNFQSRRPNTSFCFLDIRSPGLGDTAMYLCATSNGLNTEAFFGQGTRLTVV.

The rearrangement joins TRBV7-8 to TRBJ1-2; D is possibly TRBD1 (5 bases). The V and J ends lost 3 bases and 6 bases respectively, with 17 bases between them. This CDR3 is built from 15 residues. The germline CDR1 and CDR2 sequences are SGHVS and FQNEAQ. CDR3 amino acids: CASSFPGLGGNGYTF. The DNA for the CDR3 is TGTGCCAGCAGCTTCCCTGGTCTGGGGGGTAATGGCTACACCTTC.

The chain employs TRBV9 and TRBJ2-2; a weak D match, TRBD1 (6 bases). Germline lookup yields CDR1 SGDLS and CDR2 YYNGEE. Trimming stripped 0 bases from V and 5 bases from J, with 8 bases between. This CDR3 comprises 14 residues. The CDR3 DNA follows: TGTGCCAGCAGCGTAGGGCAGGGGACCGGGGAGCTGTTTTTT. It translates to CASSVGQGTGELFF.

The rearrangement joins TRBV6-6 to TRBJ1-2; no clear D gene. There are 12 residues in the CDR3. CDR1 is MNHNY, CDR2 SVGAGI, per germline (reference sequence). Trimming shortened V by 5 bases and J by 1 base, and 5 bases separated the two germline ends. The CDR3 here is CASSQNNYGYTF. For the CDR3, the DNA is TGTGCCAGCAGTCAGAATAACTATGGCTACACCTTC.

In its sample, this clone was seen once. The chain uses TRBV7-6 and TRBJ1-1; weak D call: TRBD1 (5 bases). V lost 5 bases and J 6 bases, leaving 16 bases between the germline ends. CDR1 SGHVS and CDR2 FNYEAQ come from the germline V gene. CDR3 length equals 14 residues. The CDR3 loop reads CASSPFDSSPEAFF. DNA of the CDR3: TGTGCCAGCAGCCCTTTTGACAGTTCCCCTGAAGCTTTCTTT.

This chain links TRBV11-2 with TRBJ2-3; D remains unclear. This CDR3 has 12 residues. Deletions cut 2 bases from V and 5 bases from J, with 5 bases between. The germline V gene has CDR1 SGHAT and CDR2 FQNNGV. This CDR3 is CASSLKRDTQYF. CDR3 coding DNA: TGTGCCAGCAGCTTAAAGAGAGATACGCAGTATTTT. The full variable domain, rest sourced from reference TRBV11-2 and TRBJ2-3, is EAGVAQSPRYKIIEKRQSVAFWCNPISGHATLYWYQQILGQGPKLLIQFQNNGVVDDSQLPKDRFSAERLKGVDSTLKIQPAKLEDSAVYLCASSLKRDTQYFGPGTRLTVL.

J is TRBJ1-3 and V is TRBV7-9, with TRBD1 identical over 7 bases. Germline V CDR1 and CDR2: SEHNR, FQNEAQ (reference sequence). The trim removed 6 bases at V and 2 bases at J, leaving 1 base unmatched. This CDR3 contains 13 residues. CDR3 bases: TGTGCCAGCAGACAGGGGACTGGAAACACCATATATTTT. Translated: CASRQGTGNTIYF.

This chain links TRBV7-8 with TRBJ1-2; no reliable D call. The V end lost 5 bases, the J end lost 5 bases, and 21 bases lay between the germline ends. Germline V gene lookup returns CDR1 SGHVS and CDR2 FQNEAQ. CDR3 size: 16 residues. The CDR3 sequence is CASSAGSTVVGYGYTF. The DNA of the CDR3 is TGTGCCAGCAGCGCAGGATCAACAGTGGTAGGGTATGGCTACACCTTC.

The chain links TRBV30 to TRBJ2-7, with a weak D call TRBD2 (5 bases). The CDR3 has 14 residues. The germline V gene encodes CDR1 GTSNPN and CDR2 SVGIG (reference sequence). V was trimmed by 0 bases and J by 6 bases, leaving 15 bases between them. In DNA, the CDR3 is TGTGCCTGGAGTGTACTAGTTTCGGGGTCCGAGCAGTACTTC. This codes for CAWSVLVSGSEQYF.